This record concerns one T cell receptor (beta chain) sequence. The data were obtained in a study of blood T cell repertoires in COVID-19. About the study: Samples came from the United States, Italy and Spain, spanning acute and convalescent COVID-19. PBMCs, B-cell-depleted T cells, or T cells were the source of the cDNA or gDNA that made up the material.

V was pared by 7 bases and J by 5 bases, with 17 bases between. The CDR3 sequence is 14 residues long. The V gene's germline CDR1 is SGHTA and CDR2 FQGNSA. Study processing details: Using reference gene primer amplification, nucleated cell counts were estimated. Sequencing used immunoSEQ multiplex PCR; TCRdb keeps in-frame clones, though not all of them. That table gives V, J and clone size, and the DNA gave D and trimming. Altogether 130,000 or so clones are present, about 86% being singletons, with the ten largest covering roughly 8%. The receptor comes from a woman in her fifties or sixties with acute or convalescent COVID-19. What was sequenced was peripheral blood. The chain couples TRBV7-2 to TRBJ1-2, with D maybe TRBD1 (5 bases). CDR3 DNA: TGTGCCAGCATCCTACAGGCCAGTACATATGGCTACACCTTC. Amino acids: CASILQASTYGYTF.